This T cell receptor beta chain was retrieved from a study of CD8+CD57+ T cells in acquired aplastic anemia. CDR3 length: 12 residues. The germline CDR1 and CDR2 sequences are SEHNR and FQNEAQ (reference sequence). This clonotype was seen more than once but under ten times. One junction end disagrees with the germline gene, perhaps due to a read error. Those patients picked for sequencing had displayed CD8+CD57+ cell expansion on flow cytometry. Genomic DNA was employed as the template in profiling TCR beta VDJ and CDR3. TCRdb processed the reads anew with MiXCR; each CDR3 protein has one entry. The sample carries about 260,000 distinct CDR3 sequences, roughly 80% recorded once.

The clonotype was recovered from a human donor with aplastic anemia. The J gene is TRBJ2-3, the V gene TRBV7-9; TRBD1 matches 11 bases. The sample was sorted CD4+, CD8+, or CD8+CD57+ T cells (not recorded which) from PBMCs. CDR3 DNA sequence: TGTGCCGGACAGGGGGCTAGGGATACCCAGTATTTT. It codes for CAGQGARDTQYF.